Below are 11 T cell receptor beta chains sequenced from a single sample in a study of PD-1 blockade in classical Hodgkin lymphoma (dated by TCRdb to 2020 to 2022). Interpreted using the paper, the time point label stands for: cycle 4 day 1 (C4D1), after more than five weeks of nivolumab. All trial patients had relapsed after autologous stem cell transplantation, with cohorts A, B and C differing in prior brentuximab vedotin exposure. Libraries were built with the immunoSEQ multiplex PCR assay. Held by TCRdb, this immuneACCESS table contains in-frame sequences only and omits some clones. Under half of the omission traces to an unresolved V gene where checked; the cause of the rest is unknown. The sample table holds about 33,000 clones, of which approximately 70% were seen once. The ten top clones hold more than 3% of the sample. The sample here was peripheral blood mononuclear cells (PBMCs), taken before the fourth cycle of nivolumab. Every receptor here comes from a human donor with classical Hodgkin lymphoma.

The V gene is TRBV7-3, the J gene TRBJ2-3; D gene unclear. The germline CDR1 and CDR2 sequences are SGHTA and FQGTGA. The length of the CDR3 is 13 residues. Trimming cost V 3 bases and J 5 bases, with 9 bases left between them. CDR3 protein: CASSLELGDTQYF. The CDR3, as DNA: TGTGCCAGCAGCTTGGAGCTTGGAGATACGCAGTATTTT.

The chain links TRBV4-2 to TRBJ1-5; TRBD1 is a possible D gene (6 bases). The germline gives CDR1 LGHNA, CDR2 YNFKEQ. The CDR3 sequence is 14 residues long. Trimming cost V 0 bases and J 5 bases, with 8 bases left between them. The CDR3 DNA reads TGTGCCAGCAGCCAAGAGGACAGTGATCAGCCCCAGCATTTT. Translation: CASSQEDSDQPQHF.

The genes are TRBV7-6 and TRBJ2-7; 9 nucleotides match TRBD1. CDR3 size: 14 residues. The ends lost 1 base at V and 4 bases at J; junction bases unmatched: 2. Germline loops: CDR1 SGHVS, CDR2 FNYEAQ. The CDR3 sequence is CASSLGDRVYEQYF. The CDR3, as DNA: TGTGCCAGCAGCTTAGGGGACAGGGTTTACGAGCAGTACTTC.

This clone was observed a single time. The genes are TRBV30 and TRBJ2-7; the match to TRBD1 covers 12 bases. Losses at the gene ends were 2 bases for V and 4 bases for J; bases not matched to a gene: 15. The CDR3 has 18 residues. Germline V lookup: CDR1 GTSNPN, CDR2 SVGIG (reference sequence). CDR3 sequence reads: CAWSKGQGAGREPYEQYF. The CDR3 bases are TGTGCCTGGAGTAAGGGACAGGGGGCTGGGCGGGAGCCTTACGAGCAGTACTTC.

The CDR3 region is CASSQDGWDREQFF. CDR3 DNA: TGCGCCAGCAGCCAAGATGGTTGGGATCGTGAGCAGTTCTTC. The gene calls are TRBV4-3 and TRBJ2-1; D call uncertain. V was trimmed by 0 bases and J by 9 bases, leaving 12 bases between them. The CDR3 has 14 amino acids. Germline V gives CDR1 LGHNA, CDR2 YSLEER.

This clone was observed a few times. The chain's CDR3 is CASSLGLTEAFF. DNA of the CDR3: TGTGCCAGCAGCTTAGGGCTCACTGAAGCTTTCTTT. The chain recombines TRBV5-6 with TRBJ1-1, with D unclear. V was trimmed by 2 bases and J by 4 bases, leaving 6 bases between them. There are 12 residues in the CDR3. CDR1 SGHDT and CDR2 YYEEEE come from the germline V gene.

This clone has only a few counts. V is TRBV20-1 and J is TRBJ1-1; maybe TRBD1 (5 bases). Per the germline V gene, CDR1 is DFQATT and CDR2 is SNEGSKA (reference sequence). Trimming took off 6 bases at V and 5 bases at J, with 10 bases between the two ends. CDR3 length equals 11 residues. The DNA of the CDR3 is TGCAGTGCGGACATAGGGACTGAAGCTTTCTTT. Translation gives CSADIGTEAFF.

V usage is TRBV4-3 and J usage is TRBJ1-1; D is unclear. This CDR3 region has 15 residues. The germline gives CDR1 LGHNA, CDR2 YSLEER. Trimming left V 3 bases short and J 4 bases short, with 15 bases between. CDR3 DNA sequence: TGCGCCAGCAGCCAGTACGCCAAGGTTCCCACTGAAGCTTTCTTT. Its translation: CASSQYAKVPTEAFF.

This sequence joins TRBV7-2 and TRBJ2-1; the D gene is possibly TRBD1 (5 bases). There are 14 residues in the CDR3. The germline V gene encodes CDR1 SGHTA and CDR2 FQGNSA. V lost 1 base and J lost 8, with 12 bases in between. The CDR3 region is CASSLGGFRDEQFF. CDR3 sequence (DNA): TGTGCCAGCAGCTTAGGCGGTTTCAGGGATGAGCAGTTCTTC.

There are a few counts of this clone. The CDR3 coding sequence is TGTGCCAGCAGTTTGATCCTCCAGCTAGCGGGAGGGCCAGATGAGCAGTTCTTC. It specifies CASSLILQLAGGPDEQFF. J is TRBJ2-1 and V is TRBV27; 12 bases are a match to TRBD2. V dropped 3 bases and J dropped 8; count of bases not matched to a gene: 14. Germline V CDR1 and CDR2: MNHEY, SMNVEV (reference sequence). The CDR3 totals 18 residues.

This clone has just a few counts. DNA for the CDR3: TGTGCCAGCAGCGTAGCTGACGGGGGCTCTGAAGCTTTCTTT. Its protein is CASSVADGGSEAFF. The chain links TRBV9 to TRBJ1-1, with a tentative D call TRBD1 (6 bases). Deletions cut 0 bases from V and 6 bases from J, with 12 bases between. This CDR3 is 14 amino acids long. Per the germline V gene, CDR1 is SGDLS and CDR2 is YYNGEE. Full variable domain (missing parts from reference TRBV9 and TRBJ1-1): DSGVTQTPKHLITATGQRVTLRCSPRSGDLSVYWYQQSLDQGLQFLIQYYNGEERAKGNILERFSAQQFPDLHSELNLSSLELGDSALYFCASSVADGGSEAFFGQGTRLTVV.